Listed below are T cell receptor beta chains from one sample, sequenced in a study of shared clonotypes between healthy human individuals. Data came from immunoSEQ multiplex PCR; TCRdb stores just in-frame clones and leaves some out. The data hold 95,000 to 120,000 clones, with more than 65% observed a single time. Sequencing used memory CD8+ T cells sorted from blood. The receptors stem from a woman in her twenties or thirties in good health. CDR3s leave out the opening cysteine and the closing phenylalanine or tryptophan. Clone size is not always given. Where it is, it says once, few, many or a class for expanded clones.

>TRBV9|TRBJ2-1|.
ASSVDEVTSGNDEQF
>TRBV13|TRBJ2-2|.
ASSSPGQGASGELF
>TRBV7-9|TRBJ1-1|.
ASSSLGGSHEAF
>TRBV9|TRBJ1-4|.
ASTRSTGGKDEKLF
>TRBV10-1|TRBJ2-3|.
ASSESPGGSGTDTQY
>TRBV2|TRBJ2-5|many
ASSEIGTGFEETQY
>TRBV6-5|TRBJ2-7|.
ASSYWGPSYEQY
>TRBV23-1|TRBJ1-1|many
ASSQSPKQGRTEAF
>TRBV7-9|TRBJ2-7|many
ASSPTTYEQY
>TRBV19|TRBJ1-5|few
ASSSGRMLANQPQH
>TRBV11-2|TRBJ2-7|.
ASSLDLWLAGSPAGEQY
>TRBV10-3|TRBJ2-3|.
AISDPKGFVGADTQY
>TRBV15|TRBJ2-7|.
ATSSHMNPEQY
>TRBV28|TRBJ2-7|.
ASSPAHGYEQY
>TRBV15|TRBJ2-7|many
ATSRLTGTKAYEQY
>TRBV25-1|TRBJ2-7|few
ASSESGPRGEQY
>TRBV28|TRBJ2-7|few
ASSFPLTGRTYEQY
>TRBV10-3|TRBJ1-5|.
AIRATQGFGQPQH
>TRBV1|TRBJ2-2|.
TSSQDRASGQNTGELF
>TRBV5-4|TRBJ1-1|.
AFWDRGRGTEAF
>TRBV10-2|TRBJ1-5|many
ASSEGGDRNQPQH
>TRBV4-2|.|.
ASSQDGADAPYEQY
>TRBV10-2|TRBJ2-7|.
ASSEVTDPYEQY
>TRBV27|TRBJ2-2|.
ASSTYGGRAGELF
>TRBV28|TRBJ1-5|.
ASSTYGDQPQH
>TRBV19|TRBJ1-1|.
ASSIVEAAEAF
>TRBV28|TRBJ1-3|.
ASSFSGNTIY
>TRBV25-1|TRBJ2-3|.
ASSATGSAGEADTQY
>TRBV29-1|TRBJ1-5|few
SVLDGMDSNQPQH
>TRBV13|TRBJ2-6|once
ASSLGGRASGANVLT
>TRBV7-6|TRBJ2-1|.
ASSIGTGSFEQF
>TRBV7-2|TRBJ2-2|many
ASSPGGQGNTGELF
>TRBV7-6|TRBJ2-1|once
ASSFVGGTYNEQF
>TRBV28|TRBJ2-7|.
ASSTPAGGPRYEQY
>TRBV6-1|TRBJ2-1|.
ASRALAEIYNEQF
>TRBV30|TRBJ2-6|.
AWTTGSLSGANVLT
>TRBV19|TRBJ2-6|.
ASSLPVNRGLVLSGANVLT
>TRBV4-1|TRBJ2-2|.
ASSQITGLVRELF
>TRBV5-1|TRBJ1-3|.
ASSSIQGAGFGGNTIY
>TRBV27|TRBJ1-4|.
ASSYGGADEKLF
>TRBV19|.|many
ASSPWSAYYEQY
>TRBV5-5|TRBJ2-4|.
ASSLASTGGGIQY
>TRBV5-6|TRBJ2-7|.
ASSLLLAGGVLEQY
>TRBV5-1|TRBJ2-2|.
ASSLEEDPGVGELF
>TRBV5-5|TRBJ2-7|.
ASSFTLAGTYEQY
>TRBV14|TRBJ2-7|.
ASSQGTRTLRASVYSYEQY
>TRBV9|TRBJ2-2|.
ASSVAWGTGELF
>TRBV28|TRBJ2-7|.
ASSLLVQHWREPYEQY
>TRBV5-1|TRBJ2-7|.
ASSLTGGLSYEQY
>TRBV7-9|TRBJ1-1|.
ASSWTSVVNTEAF